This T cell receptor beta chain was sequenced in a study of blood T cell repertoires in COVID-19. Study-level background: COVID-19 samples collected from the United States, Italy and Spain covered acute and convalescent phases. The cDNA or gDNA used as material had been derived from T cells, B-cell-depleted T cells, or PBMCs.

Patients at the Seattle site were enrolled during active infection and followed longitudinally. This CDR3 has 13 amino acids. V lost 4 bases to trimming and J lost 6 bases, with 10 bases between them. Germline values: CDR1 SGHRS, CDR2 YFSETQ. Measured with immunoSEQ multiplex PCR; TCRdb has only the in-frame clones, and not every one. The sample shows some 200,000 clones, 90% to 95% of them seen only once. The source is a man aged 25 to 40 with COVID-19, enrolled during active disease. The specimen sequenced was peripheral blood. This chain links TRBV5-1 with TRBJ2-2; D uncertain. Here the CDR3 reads CASSGQASGELFF. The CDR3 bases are TGCGCCAGCAGCGGTCAGGCTTCCGGGGAGCTGTTTTTT.